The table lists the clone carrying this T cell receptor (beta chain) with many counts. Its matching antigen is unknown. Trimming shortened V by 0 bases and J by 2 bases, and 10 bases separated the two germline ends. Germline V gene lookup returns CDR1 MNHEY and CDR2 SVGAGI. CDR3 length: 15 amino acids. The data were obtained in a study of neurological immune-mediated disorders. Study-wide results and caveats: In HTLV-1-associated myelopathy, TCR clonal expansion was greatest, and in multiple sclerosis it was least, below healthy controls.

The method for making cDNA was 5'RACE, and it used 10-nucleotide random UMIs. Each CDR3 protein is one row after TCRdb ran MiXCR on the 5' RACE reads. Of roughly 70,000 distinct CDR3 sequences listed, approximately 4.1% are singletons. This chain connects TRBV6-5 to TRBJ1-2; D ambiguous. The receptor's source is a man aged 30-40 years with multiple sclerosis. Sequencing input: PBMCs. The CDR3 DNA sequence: TGTGCCAGCAGTTACTCGACTTCCCCGAACTATGGCTACACCTTC. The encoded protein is CASSYSTSPNYGYTF.